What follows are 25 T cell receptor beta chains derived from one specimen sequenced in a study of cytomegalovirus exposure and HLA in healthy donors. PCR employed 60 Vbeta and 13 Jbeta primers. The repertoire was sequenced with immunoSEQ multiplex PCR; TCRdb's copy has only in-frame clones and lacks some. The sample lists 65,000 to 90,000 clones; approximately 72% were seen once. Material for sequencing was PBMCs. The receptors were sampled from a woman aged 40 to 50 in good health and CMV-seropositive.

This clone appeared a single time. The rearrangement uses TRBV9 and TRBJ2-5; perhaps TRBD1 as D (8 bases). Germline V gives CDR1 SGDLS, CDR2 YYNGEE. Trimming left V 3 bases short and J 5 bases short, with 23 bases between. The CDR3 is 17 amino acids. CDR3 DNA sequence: TGTGCCAGCAGCGCCGGACAGGGTCGGGGAGCGGGGGAGACCCAGTACTTC. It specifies CASSAGQGRGAGETQYF.

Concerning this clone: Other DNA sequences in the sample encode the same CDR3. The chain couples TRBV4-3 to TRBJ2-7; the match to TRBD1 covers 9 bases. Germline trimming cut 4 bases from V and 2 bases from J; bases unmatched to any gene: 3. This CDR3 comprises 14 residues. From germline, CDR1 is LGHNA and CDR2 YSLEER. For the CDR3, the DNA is TGCGCCAGCAGCCCAGGACAGGGGACCTACGAGCAGTACTTC. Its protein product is CASSPGQGTYEQYF.

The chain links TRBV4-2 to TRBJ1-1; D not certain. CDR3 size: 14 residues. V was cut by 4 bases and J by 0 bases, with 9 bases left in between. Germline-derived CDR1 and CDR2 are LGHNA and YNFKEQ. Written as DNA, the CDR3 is TGTGCCAGCAGCCCGGAGTGGGTGAACACTGAAGCTTTCTTT. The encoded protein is CASSPEWVNTEAFF.

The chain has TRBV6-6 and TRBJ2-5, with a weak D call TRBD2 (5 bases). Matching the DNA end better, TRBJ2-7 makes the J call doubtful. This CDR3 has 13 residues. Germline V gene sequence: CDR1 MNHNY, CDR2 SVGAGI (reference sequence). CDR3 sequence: CATRTPGTYEQYF. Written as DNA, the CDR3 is TGTGCCACCAGGACTCCTGGCACCTACGAGCAGTACTTC.

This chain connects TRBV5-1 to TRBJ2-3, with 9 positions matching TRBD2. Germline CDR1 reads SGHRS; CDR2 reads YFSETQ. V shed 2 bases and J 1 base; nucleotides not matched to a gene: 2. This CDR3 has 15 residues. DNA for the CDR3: TGCGCCAGCAGCTTAGCTAGCGGGGGCACAGATACGCAGTATTTT. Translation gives CASSLASGGTDTQYF.

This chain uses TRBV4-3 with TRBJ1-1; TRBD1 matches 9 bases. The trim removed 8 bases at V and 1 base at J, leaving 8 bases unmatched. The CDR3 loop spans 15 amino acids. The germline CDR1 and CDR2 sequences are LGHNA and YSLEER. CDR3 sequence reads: CASGPGTGSNTEAFF. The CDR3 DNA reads TGCGCCAGCGGTCCCGGGACAGGGTCGAACACTGAAGCTTTCTTT.

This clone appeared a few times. CDR3 DNA sequence: TGTGCCAGTAGTACCACAGGGGGCATCTATGGCTACACCTTC. The encoded protein is CASSTTGGIYGYTF. The J gene is TRBJ1-2, the V gene TRBV19; 9 bases line up with TRBD1. The V and J ends lost 4 bases and 4 bases, in that order; junction bases with no gene match: 4. Germline-derived CDR1 and CDR2 are LNHDA and SQIVND (reference sequence). This CDR3 has 14 residues. Full variable domain (missing parts from reference TRBV19 and TRBJ1-2): DGGITQSPKYLFRKEGQNVTLSCEQNLNHDAMYWYRQDPGQGLRLIYYSQIVNDFQKGDIAEGYSVSREKKESFPLTVTSAQKNPTAFYLCASSTTGGIYGYTFGSGTRLTVV.

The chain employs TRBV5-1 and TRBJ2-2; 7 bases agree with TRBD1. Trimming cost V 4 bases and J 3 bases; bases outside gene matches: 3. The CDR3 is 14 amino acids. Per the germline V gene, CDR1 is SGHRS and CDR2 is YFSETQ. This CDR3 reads CASSAGQDTGELFF. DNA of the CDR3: TGCGCCAGCAGCGCCGGACAGGACACCGGGGAGCTGTTTTTT.

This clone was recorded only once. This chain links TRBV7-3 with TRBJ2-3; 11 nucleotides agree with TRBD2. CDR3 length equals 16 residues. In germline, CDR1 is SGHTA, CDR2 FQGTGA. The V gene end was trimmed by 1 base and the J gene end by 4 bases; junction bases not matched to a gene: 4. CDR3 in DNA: TGTGCCAGCAGCTTAAATAGCGGGGGGGCCGCAGATACGCAGTATTTT. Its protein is CASSLNSGGAADTQYF.

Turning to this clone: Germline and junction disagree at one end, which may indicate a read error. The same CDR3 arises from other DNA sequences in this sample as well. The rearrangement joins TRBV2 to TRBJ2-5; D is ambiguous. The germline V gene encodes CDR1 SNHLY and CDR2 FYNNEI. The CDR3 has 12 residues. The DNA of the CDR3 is TGCGCCAGCAGAGAGATCCAAGAGACCCAGTACTTC. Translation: CASREIQETQYF.

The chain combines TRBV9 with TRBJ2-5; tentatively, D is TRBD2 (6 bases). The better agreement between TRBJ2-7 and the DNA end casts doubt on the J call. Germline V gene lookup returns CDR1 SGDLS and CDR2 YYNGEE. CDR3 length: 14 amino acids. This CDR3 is CASSVEEGTYEQYF. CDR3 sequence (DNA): TGTGCCAGCAGCGTAGAGGAGGGAACCTACGAGCAGTACTTC.

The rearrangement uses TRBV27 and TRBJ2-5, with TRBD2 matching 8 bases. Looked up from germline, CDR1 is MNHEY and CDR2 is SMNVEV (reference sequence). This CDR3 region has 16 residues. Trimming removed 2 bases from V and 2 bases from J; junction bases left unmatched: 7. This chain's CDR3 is CASSLVSGGLQETQYF. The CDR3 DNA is TGTGCCAGCAGTTTAGTAAGCGGGGGCTTGCAAGAGACCCAGTACTTC.

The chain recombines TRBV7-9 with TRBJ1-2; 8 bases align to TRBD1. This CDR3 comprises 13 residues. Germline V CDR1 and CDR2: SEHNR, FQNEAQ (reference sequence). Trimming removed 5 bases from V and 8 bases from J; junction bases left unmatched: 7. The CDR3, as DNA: TGTGCCAGCAGCCACGACAGGGGAATCGGCTACACCTTC. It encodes CASSHDRGIGYTF.

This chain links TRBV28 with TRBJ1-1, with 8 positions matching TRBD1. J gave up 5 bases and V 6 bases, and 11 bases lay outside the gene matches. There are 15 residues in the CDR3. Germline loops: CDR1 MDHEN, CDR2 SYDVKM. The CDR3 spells CASRDSTGGETEAFF. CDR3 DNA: TGTGCCAGCAGGGACTCCACAGGGGGAGAGACTGAAGCTTTCTTT. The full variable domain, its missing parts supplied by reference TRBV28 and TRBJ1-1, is DVKVTQSSRYLVKRTGEKVFLECVQDMDHENMFWYRQDPGLGLRLIYFSYDVKMKEKGDIPEGYSVSREKKERFSLILESASTNQTSMYLCASRDSTGGETEAFFGQGTRLTVV.

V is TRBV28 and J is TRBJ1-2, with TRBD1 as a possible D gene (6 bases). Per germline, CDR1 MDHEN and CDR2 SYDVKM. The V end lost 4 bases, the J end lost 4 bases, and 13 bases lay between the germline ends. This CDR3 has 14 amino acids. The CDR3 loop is CASSSPAGVYGYTF. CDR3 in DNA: TGTGCCAGCAGTTCCCCGGCAGGGGTCTATGGCTACACCTTC.

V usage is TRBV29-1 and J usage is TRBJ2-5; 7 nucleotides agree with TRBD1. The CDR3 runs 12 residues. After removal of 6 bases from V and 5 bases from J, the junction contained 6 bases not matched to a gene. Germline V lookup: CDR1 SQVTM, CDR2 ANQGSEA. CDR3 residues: CSVGGLRETQYF. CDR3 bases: TGCAGCGTAGGGGGCCTTCGGGAGACCCAGTACTTC.

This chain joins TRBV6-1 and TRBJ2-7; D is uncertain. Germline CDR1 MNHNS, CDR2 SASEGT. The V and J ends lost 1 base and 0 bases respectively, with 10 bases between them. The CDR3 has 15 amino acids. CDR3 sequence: CASSEVVGYSYEQYF. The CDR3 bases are TGTGCCAGCAGTGAAGTTGTGGGCTACTCCTACGAGCAGTACTTC.

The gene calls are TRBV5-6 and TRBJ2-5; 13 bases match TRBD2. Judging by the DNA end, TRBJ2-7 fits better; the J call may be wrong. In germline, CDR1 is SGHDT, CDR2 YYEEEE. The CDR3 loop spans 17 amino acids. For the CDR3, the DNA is TGTGCCAGCAGCCACGGACTAGCGGGGGCCAATCTCTACGAGCAGTACTTC. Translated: CASSHGLAGANLYEQYF.

In DNA form, the CDR3 reads TGTGCCAGCTCGCCTCCAGGGGGAAGGACTGAAGCTTTCTTT. This codes for CASSPPGGRTEAFF. This chain links TRBV18 with TRBJ1-1; 7 bases are shared with TRBD1. V was clipped by 6 bases and J by 5 bases; unmatched bases: 9. The CDR3 sequence is 14 residues long. The V gene's germline CDR1 is KGHSH and CDR2 LQKENI.

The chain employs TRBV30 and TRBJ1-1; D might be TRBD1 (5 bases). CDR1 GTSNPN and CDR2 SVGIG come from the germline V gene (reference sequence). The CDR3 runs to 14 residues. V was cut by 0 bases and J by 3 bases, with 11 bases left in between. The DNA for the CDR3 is TGTGCCTGGAGTGTCGGGGGAGGGGACACTGAAGCTTTCTTT. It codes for CAWSVGGGDTEAFF.

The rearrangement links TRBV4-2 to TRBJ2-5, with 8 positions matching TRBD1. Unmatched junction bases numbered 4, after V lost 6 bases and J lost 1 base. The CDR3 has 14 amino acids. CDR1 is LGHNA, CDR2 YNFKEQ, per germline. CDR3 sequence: CASSSGQGQETQYF. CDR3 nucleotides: TGTGCCAGCAGTTCAGGACAGGGCCAAGAGACCCAGTACTTC.

Written as DNA, the CDR3 is TGTGCCAGCAGTGAAGCCCTAGGGGGGGGCAAGAACACCGGGGAGCTGTTTTTT. It codes for CASSEALGGGKNTGELFF. The chain couples TRBV2 to TRBJ2-2; D is perhaps TRBD2 (7 bases). V lost 0 bases, J lost 1 base, and 15 bases lay in between. This CDR3 is built from 18 residues. Looked up from germline, CDR1 is SNHLY and CDR2 is FYNNEI.

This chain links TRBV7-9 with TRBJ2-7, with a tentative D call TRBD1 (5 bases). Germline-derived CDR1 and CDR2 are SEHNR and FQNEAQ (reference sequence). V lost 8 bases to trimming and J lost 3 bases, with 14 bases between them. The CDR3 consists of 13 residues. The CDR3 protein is CASGQLQGYEQYF. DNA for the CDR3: TGTGCCAGCGGACAATTGCAGGGCTACGAGCAGTACTTC.

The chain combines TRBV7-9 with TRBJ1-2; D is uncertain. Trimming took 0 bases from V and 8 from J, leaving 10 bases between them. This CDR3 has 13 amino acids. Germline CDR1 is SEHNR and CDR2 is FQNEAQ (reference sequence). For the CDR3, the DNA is TGTGCCAGCAGCTTAGCGCCGGCGGAGGGCTACACCTTC. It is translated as CASSLAPAEGYTF.

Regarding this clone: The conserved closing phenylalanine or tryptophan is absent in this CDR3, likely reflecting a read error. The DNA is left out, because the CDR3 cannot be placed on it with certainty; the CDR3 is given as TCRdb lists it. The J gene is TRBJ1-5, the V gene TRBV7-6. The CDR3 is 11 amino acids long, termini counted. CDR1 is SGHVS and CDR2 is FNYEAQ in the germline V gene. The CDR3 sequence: CASSLQGRGID.